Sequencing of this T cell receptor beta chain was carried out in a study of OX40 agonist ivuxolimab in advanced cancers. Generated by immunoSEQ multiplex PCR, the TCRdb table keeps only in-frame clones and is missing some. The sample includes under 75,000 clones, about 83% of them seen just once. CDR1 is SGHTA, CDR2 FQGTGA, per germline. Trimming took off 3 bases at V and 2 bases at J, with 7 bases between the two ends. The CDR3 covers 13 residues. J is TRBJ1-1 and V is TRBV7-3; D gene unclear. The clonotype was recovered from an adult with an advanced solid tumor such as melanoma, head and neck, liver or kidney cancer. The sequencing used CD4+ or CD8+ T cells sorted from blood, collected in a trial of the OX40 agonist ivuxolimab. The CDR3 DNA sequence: TGTGCCAGCAGCTTGCGGACCAACACTGAAGCTTTCTTT. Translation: CASSLRTNTEAFF.